The 28 T cell receptor beta chains presented below share a single source sample, sequenced in a study of T cells in Graves' hyperthyroidism and ophthalmopathy. RNA transcripts yielded amplified TCR beta CDR3 regions. HTBI primers were the set used in a first-round RT-PCR of the TCR CDR3. TCRdb processed the multiplex PCR reads anew with MiXCR; each CDR3 protein has one entry. The sample records hundreds of thousands of distinct CDR3 sequences, 15% to 20% being singletons. Sequencing used blood. Receptor source: a woman aged 18-35 years with Graves' ophthalmopathy.

This clonotype has just a few counts. The chain combines TRBV7-9 with TRBJ1-4; D remains ambiguous. Trimming left V 2 bases short and J 0 bases short, with 7 bases between. CDR3 length equals 15 residues. Germline V gene lookup returns CDR1 SEHNR and CDR2 FQNEAQ (reference sequence). The CDR3 loop is CASSLSKATNEKLFF. The CDR3 DNA reads TGTGCCAGCAGCTTATCGAAAGCAACTAATGAAAAACTGTTTTTT.

This clonotype was detected ten times or more. The V gene is TRBV28, the J gene TRBJ2-7; either TRBD1 or TRBD2 may supply D (6 bases each). Trimming left V 2 bases short and J 6 bases short, with 17 bases between. Germline CDR1 and CDR2: MDHEN and SYDVKM. CDR3 length: 15 amino acids. CDR3: CASSLGGGSGFEQYF. CDR3 DNA sequence: TGTGCCAGCAGTTTAGGAGGGGGATCTGGGTTCGAGCAGTACTTC.

This clonotype was observed a handful of times. J is TRBJ2-1 and V is TRBV2; 12 bases line up with TRBD2. Germline CDR1 reads SNHLY; CDR2 reads FYNNEI. The V gene end was trimmed by 7 bases and the J gene end by 10 bases; junction bases not matched to a gene: 14. CDR3 length: 16 residues. CDR3 sequence reads: CASKSSGRALLREQFF. The DNA of the CDR3 is TGTGCCAGCAAGTCTAGCGGGAGGGCCCTCCTCCGGGAGCAGTTCTTC.

In this sample, this clonotype turned up many times. This sequence joins TRBV7-6 and TRBJ2-1, with a possible D match to TRBD2 (5 bases). The CDR3 spans 14 residues. V lost 5 bases and J lost 6, with 14 bases in between. Looked up from germline, CDR1 is SGHVS and CDR2 is FNYEAQ. In nucleotides, the CDR3 is TGTGCCAGCAGCCCCTGGAAGCGGTTCAATGAGCAGTTCTTC. Its translation: CASSPWKRFNEQFF.

CDR3 in amino acids: CASSQDPVLNTEAFF. The CDR3 DNA is TGCGCCAGCAGCCAAGATCCTGTATTGAACACTGAAGCTTTCTTT. V is TRBV4-3 and J is TRBJ1-1; D gene ambiguous. The V gene's germline CDR1 is LGHNA and CDR2 YSLEER. The CDR3 covers 15 residues. The ends were cut back, 0 bases at V and 0 bases at J, with 8 bases in the middle.

This clonotype has at least ten counts. The chain couples TRBV6-1 to TRBJ2-3, with 11 bases matching TRBD2. The CDR3 contains 16 residues. V gave up 4 bases and J gave up 3 bases; unmatched junction bases: 6. The germline V gene encodes CDR1 MNHNS and CDR2 SASEGT. DNA for the CDR3: TGTGCCAGCAGTGCAACTAGCGGGAGCTTGACAGATACGCAGTATTTT. Translating it yields CASSATSGSLTDTQYF.

This clonotype was seen many times. V and J are TRBV6-1 and TRBJ1-5, with D possibly being TRBD1 (6 bases). V was trimmed by 1 base and J by 6 bases, leaving 16 bases between them. The germline CDR1 and CDR2 sequences are MNHNS and SASEGT. CDR3 length equals 16 residues. As DNA, the CDR3 is TGTGCCAGCAGTGAAGGGGGGGCCCTCACAGGTCAGCCCCAGCATTTT. Its translation: CASSEGGALTGQPQHF.

This clonotype was picked up a small number of times. The gene calls are TRBV18 and TRBJ1-4; no clear D gene. V dropped 2 bases and J dropped 13 bases, with 11 bases sitting between them. Looked up from germline, CDR1 is KGHSH and CDR2 is LQKENI. CDR3 length: 12 residues. The CDR3 is CASSPGQDRLFF. The CDR3 coding sequence is TGTGCCAGCTCACCAGGCCAGGATAGACTGTTTTTT. The variable domain in full, completed from reference TRBV18 and TRBJ1-4, reads NAGVMQNPRHLVRRRGQEARLRCSPMKGHSHVYWYRQLPEEGLKFMVYLQKENIIDESGMPKERFSAEFPKEGPSILRIQQVVRGDSAAYFCASSPGQDRLFFGSGTQLSVL.

This clonotype showed up many times. This chain connects TRBV6-2 or TRBV6-3 to TRBJ2-3; perhaps TRBD2 as D (6 bases). V gave up 7 bases and J gave up 2 bases, with 10 bases separating them. This CDR3 has 13 amino acids. Germline V lookup: CDR1 MNHEY, CDR2 SVGEGT. CDR3 protein: CASTEGNTDTQYF. As DNA, the CDR3 is TGTGCCAGCACGGAGGGGAACACAGATACGCAGTATTTT.

The chain is built from TRBV19 and TRBJ1-1; D uncertain. Trimming cost V 10 bases and J 4 bases, with 16 bases left between them. There are 13 residues in the CDR3. Germline-derived CDR1 and CDR2 are LNHDA and SQIVND (reference sequence). The CDR3 here is CATLAPGGTEAFF. The CDR3 DNA follows: TGTGCCACCCTAGCCCCGGGAGGCACTGAAGCTTTCTTT.

The chain combines TRBV7-8 with TRBJ1-1; D ambiguous. V was trimmed by 0 bases and J by 0 bases, leaving 8 bases between them. The CDR3 is 15 amino acids. Germline V gives CDR1 SGHVS, CDR2 FQNEAQ. CDR3 protein: CASSLASGMNTEAFF. The CDR3, as DNA: TGTGCCAGCAGCTTAGCCAGTGGCATGAACACTGAAGCTTTCTTT.

This clonotype was found many times. The chain recombines TRBV20-1 with TRBJ1-6, with TRBD1 as a possible D gene (5 bases). V lost 3 bases and J 9 bases, leaving 15 bases between the germline ends. Per the germline V gene, CDR1 is DFQATT and CDR2 is SNEGSKA (reference sequence). This CDR3 contains 14 residues. The CDR3 DNA sequence: TGCAGTGCTAGGCAAAGGGACGGATTTTCACCCCTCCACTTT. Its translation is CSARQRDGFSPLHF.

The chain combines TRBV4-1 with TRBJ1-1; D call uncertain. The CDR3 totals 12 residues. V lost 2 bases and J 7 bases, leaving 8 bases between the germline ends. The germline V gene has CDR1 MGHRA and CDR2 YSYEKL. The CDR3, as DNA: TGCGCCAGCAGCCAACCTGGCGGTGAAGCTTTCTTT. This codes for CASSQPGGEAFF.

Many counts were recorded for this clonotype. The rearrangement joins TRBV5-6 to TRBJ1-2; 7 bases line up with TRBD1. The J segment lost 0 bases and the V segment lost 2 bases, leaving 13 bases of the junction unmatched. The CDR3 runs 18 residues. In germline, CDR1 is SGHDT, CDR2 YYEEEE. CDR3 in amino acids: CASSLRQGRREANYGYTF. CDR3 nucleotide sequence: TGTGCCAGCAGCTTAAGACAGGGAAGGAGGGAGGCTAACTATGGCTACACCTTC. Combining the CDR3 with reference TRBV5-6 and TRBJ1-2 gives the whole variable domain DAGVTQSPTHLIKTRGQQVTLRCSPKSGHDTVSWYQQALGQGPQFIFQYYEEEERQRGNFPDRFSGHQFPNYSSELNVNALLLGDSALYLCASSLRQGRREANYGYTFGSGTRLTVV.

The sample holds one count of this clonotype. The CDR3 sequence is CASTREGGHEQYF. Here the CDR3 DNA reads TGTGCCAGCACCCGAGAGGGGGGGCACGAGCAGTACTTC. This rearrangement joins TRBV28 to TRBJ2-7; possibly TRBD2 for D (7 bases). There are 13 residues in the CDR3. V was trimmed by 7 bases and J by 5 bases, leaving 15 bases between them. Germline CDR1 is MDHEN and CDR2 is SYDVKM.

This clonotype was counted at least ten times. The V and J genes are TRBV12-3 or TRBV12-4 and TRBJ1-2, with D possibly TRBD1 on 6 matching bases. Trimming took off 3 bases at V and 6 bases at J, with 8 bases between the two ends. This CDR3 region has 12 residues. Here the CDR3 DNA reads TGTGCCAGCAGTTTGCAGGGGCATGGCTACACCTTC. It codes for CASSLQGHGYTF.

This clonotype was seen ten or more times. The J gene is TRBJ2-2, the V gene TRBV6-1; 11 bases align to TRBD2. The germline V gene has CDR1 MNHNS and CDR2 SASEGT. This CDR3 is 16 amino acids long. V lost 6 bases and J lost 1; bases outside the gene matches: 4. The CDR3 sequence: CASRASGRQNTGELFF. DNA of the CDR3: TGTGCCAGCAGGGCTAGCGGGAGGCAGAACACCGGGGAGCTGTTTTTT.

This clonotype was counted ten times or more. V usage is TRBV6-5 and J usage is TRBJ1-1, with TRBD1 matching over 10 bases. V trimming: 0 bases; J trimming: 6 bases; junction bases outside the gene matches: 7. The CDR3 loop spans 16 amino acids. Germline CDR1 is MNHEY and CDR2 is SVGAGI. CDR3 residues: CASSYSDRGQVSEAFF. CDR3 bases: TGTGCCAGCAGTTACTCAGACAGGGGGCAAGTATCTGAAGCTTTCTTT.

This clonotype has more than one count but fewer than ten. This rearrangement joins TRBV18 to TRBJ2-5, with D possibly TRBD1 on 5 matching bases. CDR3 length: 14 amino acids. V shed 4 bases and J shed 4 bases, with 13 bases lying between them. CDR1 is KGHSH, CDR2 LQKENI, per germline. CDR3 amino acids: CASSQARVGETQYF. In DNA form, the CDR3 reads TGTGCCAGCTCACAGGCCAGGGTGGGAGAGACCCAGTACTTC.

CDR3 sequence reads: CASSIFLSELFF. The CDR3 coding sequence is TGTGCCAGTAGTATTTTCCTTTCAGAGCTGTTTTTT. The chain couples TRBV19 to TRBJ2-2; D not certain. This CDR3 has 12 amino acids. Between the trimmed V and J ends, which lost 3 bases and 11 bases, there was a span of 10 bases. CDR1 is LNHDA, CDR2 SQIVND, per germline (reference sequence).

As concerns this clonotype: One end of the junction is discordant with germline, which a read error may explain. The V call is TRBV7-9, the J call TRBJ1-6; D gene uncertain. CDR1 SEHNR and CDR2 FQNEAQ come from the germline V gene (reference sequence). The CDR3 totals 13 residues. This CDR3 reads CASSFSLNSPRHF. The CDR3 nucleotides read TGTGCCAGCAGCTTTAGCCTGAATTCACCCCGCCACTTT.

V usage is TRBV20-1 and J usage is TRBJ1-2; no clear D gene. Trimming pared 5 bases from V and 9 bases from J, leaving 16 bases between. This CDR3 is built from 12 residues. The germline V gene has CDR1 DFQATT and CDR2 SNEGSKA (reference sequence). The CDR3 loop reads CSAPFIGPRYTF. CDR3 in DNA: TGCAGTGCTCCATTCATAGGCCCCCGCTACACCTTC.

The chain uses TRBV10-3 and TRBJ1-2; D possibly corresponds to TRBD1 (5 bases). CDR3 size: 14 residues. V gave up 4 bases and J gave up 5 bases, with 14 bases separating them. The germline CDR1 and CDR2 sequences are ENHRY and SYGVKD. The CDR3 protein is CAISGDGVWYGYTF. DNA for the CDR3: TGTGCCATCAGTGGGGACGGGGTTTGGTATGGCTACACCTTC.

This clonotype came up a few times. V gene TRBV4-2 combines with J gene TRBJ2-7; the match to TRBD2 covers 14 bases. The CDR3 totals 17 residues. Germline V CDR1 and CDR2: LGHNA, YNFKEQ. V shed 4 bases and J 7 bases; nucleotides not matched to a gene: 12. The CDR3 sequence: CASSPGTSGGLTGEQYF. CDR3 bases: TGTGCCAGCAGCCCCGGGACTAGCGGGGGCCTAACGGGTGAGCAGTACTTC.

The table lists this clonotype with a few counts. The chain couples TRBV4-1 to TRBJ1-4; D might be TRBD1 (5 bases). Trimming stripped 4 bases from V and 11 bases from J, with 17 bases between. Germline V gene sequence: CDR1 MGHRA, CDR2 YSYEKL. CDR3 length: 14 residues. This CDR3 is CASSRTGGIAKLFF. The CDR3, as DNA: TGCGCCAGCAGCCGGACGGGGGGGATCGCTAAACTGTTTTTT.

The table lists this clonotype with a few counts. The chain couples TRBV9 to TRBJ2-7; 8 bases are shared with TRBD1. The CDR3 runs 13 residues. Germline-derived CDR1 and CDR2 are SGDLS and YYNGEE. J was trimmed by 7 bases and V by 4 bases; bases with no gene match: 7. The CDR3 loop reads CASSQGQGKEQYF. The CDR3, as DNA: TGTGCCAGCAGCCAAGGACAGGGTAAAGAGCAGTACTTC. The full variable domain, rest sourced from reference TRBV9 and TRBJ2-7, is DSGVTQTPKHLITATGQRVTLRCSPRSGDLSVYWYQQSLDQGLQFLIQYYNGEERAKGNILERFSAQQFPDLHSELNLSSLELGDSALYFCASSQGQGKEQYFGPGTRLTVT.

This rearrangement joins TRBV7-2 to TRBJ2-2; D gene unclear. CDR1 is SGHTA, CDR2 FQGNSA, per germline. Trimming took 1 base from V and 4 from J, leaving 7 bases between them. CDR3 size: 14 residues. CDR3 amino acids: CASSLVMGTGELFF. CDR3 coding DNA: TGTGCCAGCAGCTTAGTAATGGGCACCGGGGAGCTGTTTTTT.

This clonotype has at least ten counts. The V call is TRBV6-6, the J call TRBJ2-1; no firm D call. CDR3 length: 15 residues. Germline V gene lookup returns CDR1 MNHNY and CDR2 SVGAGI (reference sequence). Trimming took off 2 bases at V and 5 bases at J, with 13 bases between the two ends. In DNA, the CDR3 is TGTGCCAGCAGTTACGGCCCTAGGTCCGACAATGAGCAGTTCTTC. Its translation is CASSYGPRSDNEQFF.